What follows describes a single TCR beta chain. Its antigen is unidentified. Clones were read by immunoSEQ multiplex PCR, and TCRdb kept only the in-frame ones, dropping some. The sample lists about 4,800 clones, approximately 90% occurring once. Normal lung was sampled as far from the tumour as possible, at least 3 cm. Frozen unsorted single-cell suspensions supplied the genomic DNA. This entry comes from a study of immune cell composition in non-small cell lung cancer. Overall study context: Lung adenocarcinoma or squamous carcinoma made up most tumours.

Overall study results and limits: Clones >0.5% enriched in tumour were rarer in adenocarcinoma (roughly 33%) than squamous (approximately 80%). TIL tumour reactivity correlated with maximal tumour-associated clone frequency in adenocarcinoma.

Deletions cut 4 bases from V and 0 bases from J, with 16 bases between. The CDR3 loop spans 15 amino acids. Germline-derived CDR1 and CDR2 are GTSNPN and SVGIG (reference sequence). The chain combines TRBV30 with TRBJ2-7; the D gene is possibly TRBD2 (7 bases). Material for sequencing was non-adjacent lung tissue. This receptor was identified in a human donor with non-small cell lung cancer. Some clones in this sample may be carry-over from other donors' samples. As DNA, the CDR3 is TGTGCCTGGACCCGAGGGGGGGTATACTCCTACGAGCAGTACTTC. Its protein product is CAWTRGGVYSYEQYF.